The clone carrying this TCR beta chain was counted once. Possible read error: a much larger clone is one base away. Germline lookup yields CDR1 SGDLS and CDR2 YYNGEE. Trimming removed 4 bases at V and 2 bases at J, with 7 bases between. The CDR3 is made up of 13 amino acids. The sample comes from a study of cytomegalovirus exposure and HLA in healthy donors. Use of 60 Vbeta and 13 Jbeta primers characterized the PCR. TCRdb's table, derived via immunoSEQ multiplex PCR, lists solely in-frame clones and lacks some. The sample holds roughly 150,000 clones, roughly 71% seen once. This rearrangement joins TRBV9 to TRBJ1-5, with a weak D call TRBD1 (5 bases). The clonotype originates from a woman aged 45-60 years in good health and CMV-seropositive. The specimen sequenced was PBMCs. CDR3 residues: CASSSQGNQPQHF. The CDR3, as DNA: TGTGCCAGCAGCTCACAGGGCAATCAGCCCCAGCATTTT.